The subject of this entry is one T cell receptor (beta chain). Breast cancer patients provided tissue from their axillary draining lymph nodes. Trimming removed 0 bases at V and 0 bases at J, with 12 bases between. CDR1 is SGHNT, CDR2 YYREEE, per germline (reference sequence). The length of the CDR3 is 16 residues. The data stem from a study of breast tumors, draining lymph nodes, adjacent tissues. Each CDR3 protein gets one entry after TCRdb re-called the multiplex PCR reads with MiXCR. The top ten hold more than 4% of the sample, which has nearly 200,000 distinct CDR3 sequences, approximately 31% seen once.

This sequence joins TRBV5-4 and TRBJ2-5; possible D gene TRBD2, 7 bases. What was sequenced was axillary lymph node tissue. This TCR was recovered from a female donor with breast cancer. Some clones in this sample may be carry-over from other donors' samples. CDR3 DNA sequence: TGTGCCAGCAGCTTGGGGGGGAGGGGGTACCAAGAGACCCAGTACTTC. Protein: CASSLGGRGYQETQYF.